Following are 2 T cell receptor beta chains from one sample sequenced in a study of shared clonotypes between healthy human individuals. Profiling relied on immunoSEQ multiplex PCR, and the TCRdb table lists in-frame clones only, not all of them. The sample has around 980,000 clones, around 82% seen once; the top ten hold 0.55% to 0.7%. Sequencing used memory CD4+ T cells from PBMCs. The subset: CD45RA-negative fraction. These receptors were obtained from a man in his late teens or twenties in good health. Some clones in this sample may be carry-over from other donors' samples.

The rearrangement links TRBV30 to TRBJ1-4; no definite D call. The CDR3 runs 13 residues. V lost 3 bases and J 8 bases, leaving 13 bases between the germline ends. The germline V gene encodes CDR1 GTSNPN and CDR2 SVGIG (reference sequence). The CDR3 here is CAWRRPGLEKLFF. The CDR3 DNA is TGTGCCTGGAGAAGACCGGGCCTAGAAAAACTGTTTTTT. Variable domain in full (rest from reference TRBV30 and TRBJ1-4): SQTIHQWPATLVQPVGSPLSLECTVEGTSNPNLYWYRQAAGRGLQLLFYSVGIGQISSEVPQNLSASRPQDRQFILSSKKLLLSDSGFYLCAWRRPGLEKLFFGSGTQLSVL.

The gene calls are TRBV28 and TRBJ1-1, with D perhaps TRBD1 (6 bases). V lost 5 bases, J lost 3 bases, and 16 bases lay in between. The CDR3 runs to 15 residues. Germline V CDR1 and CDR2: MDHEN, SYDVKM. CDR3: CASSPTGSKHTEAFF. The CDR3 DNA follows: TGTGCCAGCAGTCCAACAGGGTCCAAACACACTGAAGCTTTCTTT.